The 26 T cell receptor beta chains listed next were all sequenced from one sample in a study of identical twins. TCRdb reprocessed the 5' RACE reads via MiXCR and lists one record per CDR3 protein. This sample yields about 240,000 distinct CDR3 sequences, of which about 13% are seen a single time; 4% to 5% belongs to the top ten. A further study also used this sample, focusing on yellow fever vaccine responses in identical twins.

Sequenced material: memory (CD45RO+) T cells sorted from blood. The receptor set was obtained from a woman between 18 and 30 years old in good health.

This sequence joins TRBV9 and TRBJ2-7; D unresolved. Trimming took 0 bases from V and 5 from J, leaving 6 bases between them. The CDR3 is 12 amino acids. Germline values: CDR1 SGDLS, CDR2 YYNGEE. The CDR3 region has the DNA TGTGCCAGCAGCGTAGGGCTGAACGAGCAGTACTTC. It translates to CASSVGLNEQYF.

The table lists this clonotype with a few counts. At one boundary the junction diverges from the germline segment, which might be a read error. The chain combines TRBV7-7 with TRBJ2-5; D tentatively reads TRBD1 or TRBD2 (5 bases each). The CDR3 is 14 residues long. Germline V gene lookup returns CDR1 SSHAT and CDR2 FNYEAQ (reference sequence). The CDR3 coding sequence is TGTGCTAGCAGCTTAAACGGGGCGGGAGAGACCCAGTACTTC. Protein product: CASSLNGAGETQYF.

The genes are TRBV20-1 and TRBJ2-7; 14 bases fit TRBD2. Trimming took 1 base from V and 1 from J; bases not matched to a gene: 9. The length of the CDR3 is 18 residues. Germline lookup yields CDR1 DFQATT and CDR2 SNEGSKA (reference sequence). In DNA, the CDR3 is TGCAGTGCTAGAGGGCCCGGGACTAGCGGGAGAGGATCCTACGAGCAGTACTTC. Its translation: CSARGPGTSGRGSYEQYF.

This chain joins TRBV7-9 and TRBJ2-7; TRBD2 aligns across 9 bases. Trimming removed 4 bases from V and 3 bases from J; junction bases left unmatched: 4. CDR1 and CDR2 (germline): SEHNR, FQNEAQ (reference sequence). This CDR3 spans 14 amino acids. The CDR3 DNA reads TGTGCCAGCAGCTCTAGCGGGATTGTCTACGAGCAGTACTTC. Translation: CASSSSGIVYEQYF.

The rearrangement links TRBV20-1 to TRBJ2-7; 9 bases agree with TRBD1. This CDR3 has 13 amino acids. Trimming at V came to 6 bases and at J to 3 bases, leaving 6 bases not matched to a gene. Germline CDR1 is DFQATT and CDR2 is SNEGSKA (reference sequence). The CDR3 here is CSATGQGGYEQYF. The CDR3 nucleotides are TGCAGTGCAACGGGACAGGGAGGCTACGAGCAGTACTTC.

This clonotype was detected a few times. The chain couples TRBV5-1 to TRBJ2-1; 14 positions agree with TRBD2. V was pared by 3 bases and J by 4 bases, with 3 bases of the junction left unmatched. Germline values: CDR1 SGHRS, CDR2 YFSETQ. This CDR3 has 16 amino acids. In DNA, the CDR3 is TGCGCCAGCAGCTGGAGACTAGCGGGGGGGTACAATGAGCAGTTCTTC. This sequence encodes CASSWRLAGGYNEQFF.

The chain links TRBV4-1 to TRBJ1-5; D call uncertain. The CDR3 contains 14 residues. Germline V gene lookup returns CDR1 MGHRA and CDR2 YSYEKL. V lost 1 base, J lost 6 bases, and 10 bases lay in between. The CDR3 DNA is TGCGCCAGCAGCCAAGGGGAGGTTGGTCAGCCCCAGCATTTT. It specifies CASSQGEVGQPQHF.

This clonotype was counted a few times. This chain uses TRBV5-5 with TRBJ2-2; 13 bases agree with TRBD2. The CDR3 contains 17 residues. CDR1 is SGHKS and CDR2 is YYEKEE in the germline V gene (reference sequence). Trimming removed 5 bases from V and 0 bases from J; junction bases left unmatched: 4. CDR3 coding DNA: TGTGCCAGCAGTTCACTAGCGGGAGGGGCGAACACCGGGGAGCTGTTTTTT. This encodes CASSSLAGGANTGELFF.

Only a few counts were recorded for this clonotype. J is TRBJ2-7 and V is TRBV2; 9 nucleotides agree with TRBD2. This CDR3 is built from 16 residues. Trimming removed 0 bases from V and 2 bases from J; junction bases left unmatched: 5. Germline CDR1 reads SNHLY; CDR2 reads FYNNEI. CDR3 bases: TGTGCCAGCAGTGAAGCGCGGGGCGGGGGGGCCTACGAGCAGTACTTC. This gives the protein CASSEARGGGAYEQYF.

This clonotype was seen more than once but under ten times. The chain employs TRBV11-3 and TRBJ2-1; 7 nucleotides agree with TRBD2. The CDR3 sequence is 17 residues long. V lost 0 bases, J lost 9 bases, and 14 bases stayed unmatched. Germline loops: CDR1 SGHNT, CDR2 YENEEA. The CDR3 sequence is CASSLDRTRGNDGEQFF. The CDR3 DNA is TGTGCCAGCAGCTTAGATAGGACTAGAGGGAATGACGGTGAGCAGTTCTTC.

There are many counts of this clonotype. V gene TRBV12-3 or TRBV12-4 combines with J gene TRBJ1-1; D uncertain. The CDR3 length is 19 residues. V lost 7 bases and J lost 0, with 27 bases in between. The CDR3 here is CASTPSGGRGLSMNTEAFF. The CDR3 bases are TGTGCCAGCACCCCGTCCGGCGGCAGAGGGCTCTCCATGAACACTGAAGCTTTCTTT.

This clonotype was detected many times. This sequence joins TRBV20-1 and TRBJ2-2; 7 positions agree with TRBD1. The V gene's germline CDR1 is DFQATT and CDR2 SNEGSKA (reference sequence). With 3 bases clipped from V and 6 bases from J, the junction kept 4 bases outside the gene matches. The CDR3 length is 13 residues. In DNA, the CDR3 is TGCAGTGCTAGCACAGGGGACGCCGGGGAGCTGTTTTTT. It is translated as CSASTGDAGELFF.

V is TRBV30 and J is TRBJ2-1, with 13 bases lining up with TRBD2. The germline gives CDR1 GTSNPN, CDR2 SVGIG (reference sequence). The CDR3 is made up of 18 amino acids. Germline trimming cut 2 bases from V and 7 bases from J; bases unmatched to any gene: 14. The CDR3: CAWSIGLAGDGKLNEQFF. DNA of the CDR3: TGTGCCTGGAGTATTGGACTAGCGGGAGACGGGAAATTGAATGAGCAGTTCTTC.

This clonotype was detected only a few times. V and J are TRBV7-6 and TRBJ2-7, with D hard to call. Germline V lookup: CDR1 SGHVS, CDR2 FNYEAQ. The CDR3 runs 15 residues. Trimming shortened V by 5 bases and J by 2 bases, and 16 bases separated the two germline ends. The CDR3 is CASSVGIARPYEQYF. Written as DNA, the CDR3 is TGTGCCAGCAGCGTAGGGATCGCAAGGCCCTACGAGCAGTACTTC.

This clonotype has only a few counts. The chain links TRBV6-1 to TRBJ1-1; D is ambiguous. The V gene's germline CDR1 is MNHNS and CDR2 SASEGT. Trimming shortened V by 2 bases and J by 8 bases, and 9 bases separated the two germline ends. This CDR3 is 12 amino acids long. This CDR3 is CASSESALEAFF. The CDR3 DNA is TGTGCCAGCAGTGAATCCGCCCTGGAAGCTTTCTTT.

The chain links TRBV30 to TRBJ2-3; 8 bases fit TRBD1. The germline V gene has CDR1 GTSNPN and CDR2 SVGIG (reference sequence). The V and J ends lost 0 bases and 8 bases, in that order; junction bases with no gene match: 1. The CDR3 is 12 residues long. CDR3 bases: TGTGCCTGGAGTGTACAGGGGGGTACGCAGTATTTT. Encoded protein: CAWSVQGGTQYF.

This clonotype appeared many times. This chain connects TRBV24-1 to TRBJ2-1; 7 nucleotides match TRBD1. Germline CDR1 and CDR2: KGHDR and SFDVKD. Trimming removed 8 bases from V and 7 bases from J; junction bases left unmatched: 4. There are 12 residues in the CDR3. This CDR3 reads CATMGQRNEQFF. CDR3 nucleotide sequence: TGTGCCACCATGGGACAGCGGAATGAGCAGTTCTTC.

This clonotype was seen only a few times. This chain uses TRBV10-3 with TRBJ2-2, with TRBD2 matching 11 bases. With V trimmed by 4 bases and J by 0 bases, 4 bases remained unmatched. Germline V lookup: CDR1 ENHRY, CDR2 SYGVKD. The CDR3 spans 17 residues. CDR3 loop: CAISAGTSGANTGELFF. The CDR3 DNA follows: TGTGCCATCAGTGCCGGGACTAGCGGCGCGAACACCGGGGAGCTGTTTTTT.

This clonotype was found many times. The chain joins TRBV29-1 to TRBJ1-1, with D uncertain. The CDR3 totals 13 residues. V was pared by 7 bases and J by 2 bases, with 14 bases between. The germline V gene has CDR1 SQVTM and CDR2 ANQGSEA. DNA for the CDR3: TGCAGCGCCCAGCCAGGACTAAACACTGAAGCTTTCTTT. Translation gives CSAQPGLNTEAFF.

The gene calls are TRBV4-2 and TRBJ1-5; D ambiguous. Per germline, CDR1 LGHNA and CDR2 YNFKEQ. This CDR3 is 15 amino acids long. The germline V and J ends were trimmed by 1 base and 0 bases, with 7 bases remaining between them. CDR3 sequence: CASSQAQNSNQPQHF. CDR3 sequence (DNA): TGTGCCAGCAGCCAAGCGCAGAATAGCAATCAGCCCCAGCATTTT.

This clonotype has more than one count but fewer than ten. V and J are TRBV9 and TRBJ2-2; 13 nucleotides agree with TRBD2. Germline CDR1 reads SGDLS; CDR2 reads YYNGEE. With V trimmed by 0 bases and J by 1 base, 3 bases remained unmatched. CDR3 length: 18 residues. The CDR3 region has the DNA TGTGCCAGCAGCGTAGGGACTAGCGGGAGAAAGAACACCGGGGAGCTGTTTTTT. It codes for CASSVGTSGRKNTGELFF.

This clonotype was detected a few times. This chain links TRBV7-9 with TRBJ2-2; 11 bases fit TRBD2. The CDR3 loop spans 17 amino acids. Trimming cost V 3 bases and J 6 bases; bases outside gene matches: 9. CDR1 is SEHNR, CDR2 FQNEAQ, per germline (reference sequence). CDR3 amino acids: CASSFHLAGGGPGELFF. The CDR3 DNA follows: TGTGCCAGCAGCTTCCACCTAGCGGGAGGAGGGCCCGGGGAGCTGTTTTTT.

This CDR3 reads CASSNRGFGANVLTF. CDR3 nucleotides: TGTGCCAGCAGTAACAGGGGTTTTGGGGCCAACGTCCTGACTTTC. This rearrangement joins TRBV28 to TRBJ2-6; 7 bases agree with TRBD1. Germline CDR1 is MDHEN and CDR2 is SYDVKM. This CDR3 spans 15 amino acids. V trimming: 5 bases; J trimming: 3 bases; junction bases outside the gene matches: 4.

This chain uses TRBV15 with TRBJ2-3, with 12 bases lining up with TRBD2. The germline CDR1 and CDR2 sequences are LNHNV and YYDKDF (reference sequence). V shed 3 bases, J shed 2 bases, and the junction held 3 bases outside the gene matches. This CDR3 region has 16 residues. Here the CDR3 DNA reads TGTGCCACCAGCAGCGGACTAGCGGGGCACACAGATACGCAGTATTTT. This translates into CATSSGLAGHTDTQYF.

The chain combines TRBV6-5 with TRBJ2-5; D is ambiguous. V lost 3 bases, J lost 2 bases, and 13 bases lay in between. The CDR3 contains 15 residues. In germline, CDR1 is MNHEY, CDR2 SVGAGI. The DNA for the CDR3 is TGTGCCAGCAGTTATGGTGGGAAAACACAAGAGACCCAGTACTTC. It encodes CASSYGGKTQETQYF.

In its sample, this clonotype was seen a few times. Germline and junction disagree at one end, which may indicate a read error. This chain connects TRBV20-1 to TRBJ2-7, with D possibly TRBD2 on 7 matching bases. The V gene's germline CDR1 is DFQATT and CDR2 SNEGSKA (reference sequence). The CDR3 is 11 amino acids. CDR3 bases: TGCAGTGCCCGGGGGGCGACTAGGCCTAAGTTC. Residues: CSARGATRPKF.